The clone carrying this T cell receptor (beta chain) was recorded a few times. The data belong to a study of blood T cell repertoires in COVID-19. Trimming left V 1 base short and J 7 bases short, with 10 bases between. CDR1 is LGHNA and CDR2 is YSLEER in the germline V gene. The length of the CDR3 is 14 residues. In the original analysis: Reference gene primer amplification gave estimated nucleated cell counts. Sequencing was performed with immunoSEQ multiplex PCR; in TCRdb, only in-frame clones are kept and a portion is missing. V, J and clone size reflect that table, while D and trimming were determined from the DNA. The table has more than 120,000 clones, approximately 88% seen once; the top ten hold about 28%.

This TCR was recovered from a human donor in a cohort sampled during active COVID-19. The chain employs TRBV4-3 and TRBJ2-2; weak D call: TRBD2 (7 bases). The specimen sequenced was peripheral blood. CDR3 loop: CASSQVGGGGELFF. The CDR3 DNA sequence: TGCGCCAGCAGCCAAGTGGGAGGGGGCGGGGAGCTGTTTTTT.